This note documents a single TCR beta chain sequence. Its specificity is not known. These donors counted as nominally healthy when sampled, but unrecorded immune exposures were likely. This sample is part of a study of cytomegalovirus exposure and HLA in healthy donors. Study as a whole: Assignment to the Caucasian-associated ancestry cluster applied to 81% of the approximately 400 genotyped donors.

Trimming took off 4 bases at V and 1 base at J, with 17 bases between the two ends. Germline V lookup: CDR1 LNHDA, CDR2 SQIVND (reference sequence). The CDR3 is 18 residues long. Study conclusions and caveats: A later analysis linked a missense variant in DCLRE1C to the trimming of TCR beta V and J genes.

In the PCR, 60 Vbeta and 13 Jbeta primers were used. Measured with immunoSEQ multiplex PCR; TCRdb has only the in-frame clones, and not every one. The data show hundreds of thousands of clones, approximately 88% seen once. This sequence joins TRBV19 and TRBJ2-6, with a possible D match to TRBD2 (5 bases). This clonotype was sampled from a boy aged 2 to 10 in good health and CMV-seronegative. The sequencing sample was made of PBMCs. DNA of the CDR3: TGTGCCAGTAGTAGACGTGAGGACTTTTTTTCTGGGGCCAACGTCCTGACTTTC. Its translation: CASSRREDFFSGANVLTF.